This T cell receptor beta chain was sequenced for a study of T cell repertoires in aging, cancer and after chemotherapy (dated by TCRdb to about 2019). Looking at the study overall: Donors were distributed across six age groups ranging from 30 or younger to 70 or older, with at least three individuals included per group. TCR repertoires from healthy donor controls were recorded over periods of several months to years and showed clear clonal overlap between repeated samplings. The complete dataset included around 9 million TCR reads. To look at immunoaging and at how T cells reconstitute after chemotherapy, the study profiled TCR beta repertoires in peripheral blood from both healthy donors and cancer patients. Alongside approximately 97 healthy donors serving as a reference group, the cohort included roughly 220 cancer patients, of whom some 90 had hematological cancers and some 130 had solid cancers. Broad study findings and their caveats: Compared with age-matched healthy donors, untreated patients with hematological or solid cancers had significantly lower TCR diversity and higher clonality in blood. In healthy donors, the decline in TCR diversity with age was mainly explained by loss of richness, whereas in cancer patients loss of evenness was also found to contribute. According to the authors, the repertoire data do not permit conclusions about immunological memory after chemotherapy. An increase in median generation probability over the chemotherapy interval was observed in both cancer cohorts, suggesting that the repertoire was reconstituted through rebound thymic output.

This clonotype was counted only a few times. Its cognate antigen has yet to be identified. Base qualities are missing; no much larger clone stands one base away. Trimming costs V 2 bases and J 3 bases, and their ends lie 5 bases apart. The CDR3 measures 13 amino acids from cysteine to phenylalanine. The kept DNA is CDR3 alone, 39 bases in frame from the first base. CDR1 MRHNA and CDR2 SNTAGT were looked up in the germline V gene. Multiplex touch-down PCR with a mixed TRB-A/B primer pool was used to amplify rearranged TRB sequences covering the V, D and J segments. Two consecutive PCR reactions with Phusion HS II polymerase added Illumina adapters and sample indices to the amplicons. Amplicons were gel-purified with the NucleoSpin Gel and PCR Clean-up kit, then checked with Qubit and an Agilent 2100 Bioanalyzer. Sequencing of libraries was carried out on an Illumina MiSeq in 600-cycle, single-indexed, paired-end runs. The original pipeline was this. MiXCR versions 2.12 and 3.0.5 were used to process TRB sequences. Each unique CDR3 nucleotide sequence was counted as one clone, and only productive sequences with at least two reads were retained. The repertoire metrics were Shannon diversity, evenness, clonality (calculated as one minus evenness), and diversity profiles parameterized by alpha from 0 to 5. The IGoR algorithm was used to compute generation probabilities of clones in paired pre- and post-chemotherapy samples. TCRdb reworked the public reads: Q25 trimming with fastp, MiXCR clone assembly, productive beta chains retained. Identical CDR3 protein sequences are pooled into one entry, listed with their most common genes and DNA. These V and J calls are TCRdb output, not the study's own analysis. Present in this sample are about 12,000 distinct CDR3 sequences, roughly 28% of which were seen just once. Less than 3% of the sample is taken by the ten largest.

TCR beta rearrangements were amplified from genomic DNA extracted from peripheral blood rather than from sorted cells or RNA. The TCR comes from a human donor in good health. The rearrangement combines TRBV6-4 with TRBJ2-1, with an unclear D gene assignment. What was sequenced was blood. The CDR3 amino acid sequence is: CASSDRDYNEQFF. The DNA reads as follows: TGTGCCAGCAGTGACAGGGACTACAATGAGCAGTTCTTC.